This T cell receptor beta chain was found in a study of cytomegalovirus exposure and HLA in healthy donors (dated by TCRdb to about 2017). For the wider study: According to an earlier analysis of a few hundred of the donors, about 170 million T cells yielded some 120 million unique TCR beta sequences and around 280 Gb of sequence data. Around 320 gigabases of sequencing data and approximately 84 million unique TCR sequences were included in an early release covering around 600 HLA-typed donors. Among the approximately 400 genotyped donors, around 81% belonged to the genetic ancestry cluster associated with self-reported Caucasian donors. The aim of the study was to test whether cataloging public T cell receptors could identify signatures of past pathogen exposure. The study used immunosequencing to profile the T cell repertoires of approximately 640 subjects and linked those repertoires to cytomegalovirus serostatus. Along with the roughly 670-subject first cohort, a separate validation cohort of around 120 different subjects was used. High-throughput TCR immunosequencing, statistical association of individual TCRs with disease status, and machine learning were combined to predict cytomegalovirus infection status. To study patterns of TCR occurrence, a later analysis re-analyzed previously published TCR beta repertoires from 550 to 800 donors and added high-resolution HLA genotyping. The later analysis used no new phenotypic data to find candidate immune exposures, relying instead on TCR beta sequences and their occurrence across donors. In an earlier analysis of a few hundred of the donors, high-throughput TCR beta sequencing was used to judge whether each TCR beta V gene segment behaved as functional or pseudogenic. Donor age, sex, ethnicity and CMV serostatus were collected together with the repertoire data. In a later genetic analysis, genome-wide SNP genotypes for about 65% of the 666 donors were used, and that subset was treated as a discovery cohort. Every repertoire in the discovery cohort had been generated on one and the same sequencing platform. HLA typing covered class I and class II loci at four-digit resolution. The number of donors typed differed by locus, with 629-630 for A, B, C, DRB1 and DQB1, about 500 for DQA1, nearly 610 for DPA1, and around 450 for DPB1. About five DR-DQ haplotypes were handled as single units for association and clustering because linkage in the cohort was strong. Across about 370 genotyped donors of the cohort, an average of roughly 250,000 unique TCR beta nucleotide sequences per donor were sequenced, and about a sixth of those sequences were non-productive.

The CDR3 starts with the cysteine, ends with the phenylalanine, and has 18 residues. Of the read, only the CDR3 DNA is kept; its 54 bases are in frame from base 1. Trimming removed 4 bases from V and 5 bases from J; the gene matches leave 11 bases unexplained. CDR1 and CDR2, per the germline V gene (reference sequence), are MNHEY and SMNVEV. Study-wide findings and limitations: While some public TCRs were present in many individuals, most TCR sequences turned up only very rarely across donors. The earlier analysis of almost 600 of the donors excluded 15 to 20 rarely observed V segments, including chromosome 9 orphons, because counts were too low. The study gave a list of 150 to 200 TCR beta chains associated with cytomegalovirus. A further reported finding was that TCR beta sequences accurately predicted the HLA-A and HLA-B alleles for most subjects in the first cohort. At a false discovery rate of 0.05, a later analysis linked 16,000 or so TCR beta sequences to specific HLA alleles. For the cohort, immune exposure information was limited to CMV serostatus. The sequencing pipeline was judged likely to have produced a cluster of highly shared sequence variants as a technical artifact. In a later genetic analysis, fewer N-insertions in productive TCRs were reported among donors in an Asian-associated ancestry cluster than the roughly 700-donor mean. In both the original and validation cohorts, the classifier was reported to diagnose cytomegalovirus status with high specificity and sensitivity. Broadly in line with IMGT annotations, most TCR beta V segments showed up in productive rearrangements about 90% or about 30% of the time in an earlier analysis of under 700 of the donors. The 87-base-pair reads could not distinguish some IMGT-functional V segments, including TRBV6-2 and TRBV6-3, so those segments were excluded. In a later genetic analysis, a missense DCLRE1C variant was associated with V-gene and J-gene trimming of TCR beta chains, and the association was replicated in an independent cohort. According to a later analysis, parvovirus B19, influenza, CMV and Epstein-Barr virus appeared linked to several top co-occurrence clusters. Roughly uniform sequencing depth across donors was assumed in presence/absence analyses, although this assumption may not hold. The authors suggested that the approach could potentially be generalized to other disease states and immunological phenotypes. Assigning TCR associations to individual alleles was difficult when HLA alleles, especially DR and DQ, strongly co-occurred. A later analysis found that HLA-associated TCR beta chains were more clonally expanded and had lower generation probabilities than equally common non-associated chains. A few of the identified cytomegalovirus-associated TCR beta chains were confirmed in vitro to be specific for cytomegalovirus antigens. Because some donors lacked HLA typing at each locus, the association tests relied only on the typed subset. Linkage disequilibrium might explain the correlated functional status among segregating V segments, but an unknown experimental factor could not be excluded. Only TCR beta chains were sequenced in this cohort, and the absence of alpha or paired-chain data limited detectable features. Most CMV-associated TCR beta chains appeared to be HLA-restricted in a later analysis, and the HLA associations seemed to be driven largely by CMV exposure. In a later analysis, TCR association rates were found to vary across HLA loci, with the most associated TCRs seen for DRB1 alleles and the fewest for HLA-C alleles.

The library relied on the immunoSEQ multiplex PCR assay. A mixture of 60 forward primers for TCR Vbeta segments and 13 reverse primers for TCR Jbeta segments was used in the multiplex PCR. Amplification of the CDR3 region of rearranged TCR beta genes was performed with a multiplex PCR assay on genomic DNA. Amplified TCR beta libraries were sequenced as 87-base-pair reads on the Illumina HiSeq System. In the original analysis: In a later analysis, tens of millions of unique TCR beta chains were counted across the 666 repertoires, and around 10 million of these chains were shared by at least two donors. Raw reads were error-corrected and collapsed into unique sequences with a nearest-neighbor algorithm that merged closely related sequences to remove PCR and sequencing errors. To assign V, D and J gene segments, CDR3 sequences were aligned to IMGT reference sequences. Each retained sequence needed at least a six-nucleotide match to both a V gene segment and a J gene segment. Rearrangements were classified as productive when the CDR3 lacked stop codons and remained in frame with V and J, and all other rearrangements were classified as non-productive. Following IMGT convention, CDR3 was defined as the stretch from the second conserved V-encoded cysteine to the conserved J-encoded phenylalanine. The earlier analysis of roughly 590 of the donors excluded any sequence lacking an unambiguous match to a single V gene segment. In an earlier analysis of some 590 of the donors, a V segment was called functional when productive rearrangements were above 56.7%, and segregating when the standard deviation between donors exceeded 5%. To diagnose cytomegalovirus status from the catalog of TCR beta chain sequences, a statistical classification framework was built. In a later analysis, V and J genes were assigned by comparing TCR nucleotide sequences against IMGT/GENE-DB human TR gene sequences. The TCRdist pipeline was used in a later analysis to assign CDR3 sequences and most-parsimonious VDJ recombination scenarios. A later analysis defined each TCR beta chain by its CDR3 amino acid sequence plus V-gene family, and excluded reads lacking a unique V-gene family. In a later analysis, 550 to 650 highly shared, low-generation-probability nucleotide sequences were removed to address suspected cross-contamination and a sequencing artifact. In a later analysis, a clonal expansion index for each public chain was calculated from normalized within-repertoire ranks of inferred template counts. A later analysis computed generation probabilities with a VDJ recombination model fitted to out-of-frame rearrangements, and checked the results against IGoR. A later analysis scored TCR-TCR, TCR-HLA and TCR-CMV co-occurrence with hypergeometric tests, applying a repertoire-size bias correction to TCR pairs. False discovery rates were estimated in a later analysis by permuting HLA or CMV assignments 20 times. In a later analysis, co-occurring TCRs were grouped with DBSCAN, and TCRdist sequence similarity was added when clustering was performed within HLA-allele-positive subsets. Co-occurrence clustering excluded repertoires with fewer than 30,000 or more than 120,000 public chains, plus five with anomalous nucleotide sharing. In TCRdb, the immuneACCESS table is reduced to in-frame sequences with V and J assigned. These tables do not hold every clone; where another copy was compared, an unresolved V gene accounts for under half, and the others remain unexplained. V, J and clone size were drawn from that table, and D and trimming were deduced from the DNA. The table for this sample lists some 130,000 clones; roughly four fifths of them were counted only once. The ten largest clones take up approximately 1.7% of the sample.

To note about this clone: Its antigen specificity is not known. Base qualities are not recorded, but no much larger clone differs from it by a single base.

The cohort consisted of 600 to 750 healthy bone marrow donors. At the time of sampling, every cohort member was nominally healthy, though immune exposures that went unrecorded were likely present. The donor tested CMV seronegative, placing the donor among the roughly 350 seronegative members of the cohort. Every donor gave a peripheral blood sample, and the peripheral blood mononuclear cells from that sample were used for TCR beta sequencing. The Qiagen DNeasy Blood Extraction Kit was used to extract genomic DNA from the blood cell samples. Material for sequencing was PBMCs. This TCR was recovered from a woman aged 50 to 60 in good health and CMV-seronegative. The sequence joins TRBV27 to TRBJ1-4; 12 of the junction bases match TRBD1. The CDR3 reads CASSSGTGGAPLNEKLFF. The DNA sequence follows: TGTGCCAGCAGTTCAGGGACAGGGGGCGCCCCATTGAATGAAAAACTGTTTTTT.